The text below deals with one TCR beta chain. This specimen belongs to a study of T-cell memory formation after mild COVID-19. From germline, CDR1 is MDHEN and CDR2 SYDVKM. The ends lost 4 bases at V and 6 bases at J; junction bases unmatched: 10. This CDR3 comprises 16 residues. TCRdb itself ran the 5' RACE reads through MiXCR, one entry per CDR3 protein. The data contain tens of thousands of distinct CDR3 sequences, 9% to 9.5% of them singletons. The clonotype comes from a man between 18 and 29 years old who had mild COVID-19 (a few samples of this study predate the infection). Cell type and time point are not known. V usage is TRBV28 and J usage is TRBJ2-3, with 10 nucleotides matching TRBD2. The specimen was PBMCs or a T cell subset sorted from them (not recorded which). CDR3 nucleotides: TGTGCCAGCAGTTCGACTAGCGGGTTCCCTGTTGATACGCAGTATTTT. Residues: CASSSTSGFPVDTQYF.